This T cell receptor beta chain was identified in a study of regulatory T cells in long-lasting Graves disease. Study-wide findings and caveats: Persistent disease showed a preference for TRBV28, TRBJ1-2 and TRBJ2-5.

Time point given: newly diagnosed GD, antithyroid drugs for less than 3 months. RNA extracted from PBMCs served as the sequencing template. The authors built TCR beta libraries using iRepertoire HTBI primers and Arm-PCR of CDR3 regions. Via MiXCR, TCRdb re-called the multiplex PCR reads, giving one row per CDR3 protein. The sample holds some 370,000 distinct CDR3 sequences, 12% seen once. Only a few counts were recorded for this clonotype. The antigen is unknown. Trimming took 6 bases from V and 2 from J, leaving 13 bases between them. Germline values: CDR1 DFQATT, CDR2 SNEGSKA (reference sequence). CDR3 length: 13 residues. This sample also belongs to another study, concerning T cells in Graves' hyperthyroidism and ophthalmopathy. As that report states: The study excluded patients with uncontrolled infection, other autoimmune disease, pregnancy or lactation. A 13 V-J model separated ophthalmopathy from stable hyperthyroidism.

The chain carries TRBV20-1 and TRBJ1-2; tentatively, D is TRBD1 (5 bases). Specimen: peripheral blood mononuclear cells (PBMCs), collected at new diagnosis, from a patient treated with antithyroid drugs. The receptor's source is a woman younger than 30 with Graves disease. CDR3 DNA: TGCAGTGCACTCCCTCAGGGAAACTATGGCTACACCTTC. Residues: CSALPQGNYGYTF.